This passage covers 32 T cell receptor beta chains from one sample sequenced in a study of control samples from healthy donors and cancer patients. Libraries were prepared by immunoSEQ multiplex PCR; TCRdb keeps only in-frame clonotypes and omits some of them. The sample lists about 180,000 clones, around 89% occurring once. The sample was blood. The origin of the receptors is a woman aged 45 to 65 in good health.

The V gene is TRBV25-1, the J gene TRBJ1-3, with TRBD1 matching 8 bases. Germline V CDR1 and CDR2: MGHDK, SYGVNS. There are 13 residues in the CDR3. V lost 7 bases and J lost 4; bases outside the gene matches: 3. The CDR3 DNA sequence: TGTGCCAGCAAGGACAGGGCGGGAAACACCATATATTTT. Translation: CASKDRAGNTIYF.

The V and J genes are TRBV30 and TRBJ1-4; 7 bases are a match to TRBD1. With 3 bases clipped from V and 6 bases from J, the junction kept 7 bases outside the gene matches. Per germline, CDR1 GTSNPN and CDR2 SVGIG (reference sequence). The CDR3 is 14 amino acids. The CDR3: CAWSPGGSYEKLFF. In DNA form, the CDR3 reads TGTGCCTGGAGCCCAGGGGGTAGCTATGAAAAACTGTTTTTT.

The chain employs TRBV3-1 (or the pseudogene TRBV3-2) and TRBJ1-1; 10 bases match TRBD1. This CDR3 is 16 amino acids long. V trimming: 4 bases; J trimming: 1 base; junction bases outside the gene matches: 6. Germline CDR1 and CDR2: LGHDT and YNNKEL (reference sequence). CDR3 DNA sequence: TGTGCCAGCAGCCTAGGGGGACAGGGGACGAACACTGAAGCTTTCTTT. It is translated as CASSLGGQGTNTEAFF.

CDR3 sequence (DNA): TGTGCCAGCAGTTCTGGGGCTTCCAATGAGCAGTTCTTC. It translates to CASSSGASNEQFF. The rearrangement joins TRBV5-4 to TRBJ2-1, with a possible D match to TRBD1 (5 bases). CDR1 SGHNT and CDR2 YYREEE come from the germline V gene (reference sequence). The germline V and J ends were trimmed by 5 bases and 6 bases, with 12 bases remaining between them. The length of the CDR3 is 13 residues.

The rearrangement links TRBV5-1 to TRBJ1-6; D is perhaps TRBD1 (6 bases). The CDR3 consists of 12 residues. V was clipped by 4 bases and J by 10 bases, with 9 bases between them. Germline V gives CDR1 SGHRS, CDR2 YFSETQ. This CDR3 is CASSATGSPLHF. CDR3 bases: TGCGCCAGCAGCGCTACAGGGTCACCCCTCCACTTT.

This chain connects TRBV25-1 to TRBJ2-1; 7 bases map to TRBD2. The CDR3 covers 15 residues. Trimming removed 3 bases from V and 8 bases from J; junction bases left unmatched: 10. Germline V gene lookup returns CDR1 MGHDK and CDR2 SYGVNS. The CDR3 sequence is CASSDRTRANDEQFF. As DNA, the CDR3 is TGTGCCAGCAGTGACAGGACTAGGGCCAACGATGAGCAGTTCTTC.

The rearrangement uses TRBV28 and TRBJ1-1, with no clear D. Germline assignment: CDR1 MDHEN and CDR2 SYDVKM. CDR3 size: 14 residues. The V and J ends lost 5 bases and 0 bases respectively, with 10 bases between them. CDR3 protein: CASSPDGLNTEAFF. CDR3 sequence (DNA): TGTGCCAGCAGTCCGGACGGATTGAACACTGAAGCTTTCTTT.

The chain combines TRBV9 with TRBJ2-2, with D possibly being TRBD1 or TRBD2 (5 bases each). The V end lost 3 bases, the J end lost 0 bases, and 9 bases lay between the germline ends. Germline assignment: CDR1 SGDLS and CDR2 YYNGEE. This CDR3 spans 15 amino acids. The CDR3 DNA reads TGTGCCAGCAGCGCTGGGACGGCGAACACCGGGGAGCTGTTTTTT. This sequence encodes CASSAGTANTGELFF.

The chain is built from TRBV28 and TRBJ2-3; perhaps TRBD2 as D (6 bases). Per germline, CDR1 MDHEN and CDR2 SYDVKM. The CDR3 extends over 21 amino acids. V lost 3 bases, J lost 0 bases, and 28 bases lay in between. CDR3 in DNA: TGTGCCAGCAGTTTCCTAGGTTGGGGGGTTTCCCCTCTATCTAGCACAGATACGCAGTATTTT. Encoded protein: CASSFLGWGVSPLSSTDTQYF.

The chain employs TRBV4-2 and TRBJ2-1, with D possibly TRBD2 on 6 matching bases. CDR3 length: 16 amino acids. V was clipped by 0 bases and J by 5 bases, with 14 bases between them. Per germline, CDR1 LGHNA and CDR2 YNFKEQ. The CDR3 reads CASSQEMGGGNNEQFF. CDR3 nucleotides: TGTGCCAGCAGCCAAGAGATGGGAGGTGGCAACAATGAGCAGTTCTTC.

J is TRBJ1-1 and V is TRBV5-8; no definite D call. The CDR3 totals 14 residues. Trimming left V 0 bases short and J 0 bases short, with 6 bases between. Germline V CDR1 and CDR2: SGHTS, YDEGEE. CDR3 sequence (DNA): TGTGCCAGCAGCTTGGTCGGGGTGAACACTGAAGCTTTCTTT. It yields the protein CASSLVGVNTEAFF.

V usage is TRBV9 and J usage is TRBJ2-1; D is uncertain. Germline-derived CDR1 and CDR2 are SGDLS and YYNGEE. The CDR3 consists of 14 residues. The V end was cut by 0 bases, the J end by 7 bases, with 11 bases between. The CDR3 sequence is CASSVASLGNEQFF. Written as DNA, the CDR3 is TGTGCCAGCAGCGTAGCTTCATTAGGGAATGAGCAGTTCTTC.

The J gene is TRBJ2-7, the V gene TRBV5-4; D unresolved. V was pared by 2 bases and J by 3 bases, with 12 bases between. CDR1 and CDR2 from the germline V gene are SGHNT and YYREEE (reference sequence). The CDR3 loop spans 14 amino acids. In DNA, the CDR3 is TGTGCCAGCAGCTTTTACCCGTCCCACTACGAGCAGTACTTC. Amino acid sequence: CASSFYPSHYEQYF.

The V and J genes are TRBV2 and TRBJ2-7; no reliable D call. CDR3 length: 14 residues. V lost 7 bases and J 3 bases, leaving 16 bases between the germline ends. The germline CDR1 and CDR2 sequences are SNHLY and FYNNEI. The CDR3 DNA sequence: TGTGCCAGCATCATTGCCGGTATGGGCTACGAGCAGTACTTC. It specifies CASIIAGMGYEQYF.

About this clone: This same CDR3 is encoded by further DNA sequences in the sample. V and J are TRBV3-1 (or the pseudogene TRBV3-2) and TRBJ1-1; no clear D. V was trimmed by 4 bases and J by 0 bases, leaving 12 bases between them. This CDR3 is built from 15 residues. Germline loops: CDR1 LGHDT, CDR2 YNNKEL (reference sequence). This chain's CDR3 is CASSPYSTVNTEAFF. The CDR3 coding sequence is TGTGCCAGCAGCCCATACTCGACGGTGAACACTGAAGCTTTCTTT.

The V gene is TRBV11-3, the J gene TRBJ2-3; perhaps D is TRBD1 or TRBD2 (5 bases each). Trimming left V 3 bases short and J 4 bases short, with 14 bases between. The CDR3 sequence is 15 residues long. In germline, CDR1 is SGHNT, CDR2 YENEEA. CDR3 bases: TGTGCCAGCAGCTTCGGCAGGGTGGGGGCAGATACGCAGTATTTT. It codes for CASSFGRVGADTQYF.

This clone is a singleton in its sample. This chain links TRBV28 with TRBJ2-4; the D is unclear. Trimming stripped 5 bases from V and 0 bases from J, with 8 bases between. Per germline, CDR1 MDHEN and CDR2 SYDVKM. The CDR3 is made up of 14 amino acids. The CDR3 region has the DNA TGTGCCAGCAGTAGACTTATAGCCAAAAACATTCAGTACTTC. This translates into CASSRLIAKNIQYF.

This chain uses TRBV11-2 with TRBJ1-5; 12 bases are a match to TRBD1. The V and J ends lost 1 base and 7 bases, in that order; junction bases with no gene match: 11. Germline V gene data show CDR1 as SGHAT and CDR2 as FQNNGV. The length of the CDR3 is 18 residues. CDR3 sequence (DNA): TGTGCCAGCAGCTTAGGGGGTACCGGGACAGGGGGCCGGCAGCCCCAGCATTTT. Amino acids: CASSLGGTGTGGRQPQHF.

The CDR3 DNA follows: TGCGCCAGCAGCTCTCCTACGGACAGGGGGCTCTATGGCTACACCTTC. It codes for CASSSPTDRGLYGYTF. The chain has TRBV5-1 and TRBJ1-2, with 11 nucleotides matching TRBD1. V was clipped by 3 bases and J by 4 bases; unmatched bases: 8. CDR1 and CDR2 from the germline V gene are SGHRS and YFSETQ. CDR3 length equals 16 residues.

This chain links TRBV5-4 with TRBJ1-2, with 9 bases that match TRBD1. The CDR3 has 14 amino acids. V lost 2 bases, J lost 7 bases, and 6 bases stayed unmatched. Per the germline V gene, CDR1 is SGHNT and CDR2 is YYREEE (reference sequence). The DNA for the CDR3 is TGTGCCAGCAGCTTACAGGGGGCGCAAGGTGGCTACACCTTC. This translates into CASSLQGAQGGYTF.

In this sample, this clone turned up once. This chain connects TRBV9 to TRBJ1-2; D is unresolved. Germline assignment: CDR1 SGDLS and CDR2 YYNGEE. This CDR3 is built from 15 residues. V dropped 0 bases and J dropped 0 bases, with 9 bases sitting between them. The CDR3 is CASSVGHVSNYGYTF. The CDR3 DNA reads as TGTGCCAGCAGCGTAGGACATGTATCTAACTATGGCTACACCTTC.

V and J are TRBV5-6 and TRBJ1-1, with TRBD1 identical over 8 bases. Losses at the gene ends were 0 bases for V and 4 bases for J; bases not matched to a gene: 2. CDR3 length: 14 amino acids. Per germline, CDR1 SGHDT and CDR2 YYEEEE. The DNA for the CDR3 is TGTGCCAGCAGCTTGGACAGGGGGAGCACTGAAGCTTTCTTT. It translates to CASSLDRGSTEAFF.

V is TRBV9 and J is TRBJ2-1; D is ambiguous. The germline V gene has CDR1 SGDLS and CDR2 YYNGEE. Trimming took off 0 bases at V and 4 bases at J, with 8 bases between the two ends. This CDR3 has 14 amino acids. The CDR3 spells CASSVDPSYNEQFF. The CDR3 nucleotides read TGTGCCAGCAGCGTAGACCCCAGTTACAATGAGCAGTTCTTC.

The genes are TRBV29-1 and TRBJ1-1; unclear D gene. V lost 8 bases to trimming and J lost 4 bases, with 20 bases between them. Germline-derived CDR1 and CDR2 are SQVTM and ANQGSEA. This CDR3 spans 14 amino acids. CDR3 residues: CSYLSPPDLTEAFF. Here the CDR3 DNA reads TGCAGCTATCTTTCTCCCCCTGACCTCACTGAAGCTTTCTTT.

This chain connects TRBV3-1 (or the pseudogene TRBV3-2) to TRBJ1-6; no clear D gene. Germline V gives CDR1 LGHDT, CDR2 YNNKEL (reference sequence). This CDR3 has 17 amino acids. Between the trimmed V and J ends, which lost 1 base and 0 bases, there was a span of 10 bases. The CDR3 region has the DNA TGTGCCAGCAGCCAAGGATCTGGCCGCTCCTATAATTCACCCCTCCACTTT. Its translation: CASSQGSGRSYNSPLHF.

The chain recombines TRBV4-3 with TRBJ2-1, with TRBD2 matching over 7 bases. This CDR3 contains 16 residues. Unmatched junction bases numbered 10, after V lost 2 bases and J lost 6 bases. Per germline, CDR1 LGHNA and CDR2 YSLEER. In DNA, the CDR3 is TGCGCCAGCAGCCAATCCGGGGGAGGGAAGAGCAATGAGCAGTTCTTC. Translated: CASSQSGGGKSNEQFF.

This rearrangement joins TRBV12-3 or TRBV12-4 to TRBJ1-2, with D uncertain. This CDR3 contains 12 residues. The germline V and J ends were trimmed by 7 bases and 7 bases, with 13 bases remaining between them. This chain's CDR3 is CASTLDLVGYTF. CDR3 nucleotide sequence: TGTGCCAGCACCCTCGACCTCGTTGGCTACACCTTC.

The V gene is TRBV4-1, the J gene TRBJ2-1; 14 nucleotides line up with TRBD2. The CDR3 loop spans 15 amino acids. V shed 3 bases and J 8 bases; nucleotides not matched to a gene: 3. The germline gives CDR1 MGHRA, CDR2 YSYEKL. Here the CDR3 reads CASSHLTSGRDEQFF. The CDR3 region has the DNA TGCGCCAGCAGCCACTTGACTAGCGGGAGGGATGAGCAGTTCTTC.

V usage is TRBV9 and J usage is TRBJ1-2, with 11 bases matching TRBD1. CDR3 size: 16 residues. Per germline, CDR1 SGDLS and CDR2 YYNGEE. V lost 4 bases, J lost 4 bases, and 9 bases stayed unmatched. The DNA of the CDR3 is TGTGCCAGCAGCTCTCGCCCCGGGACAGGGGGCTATGGCTACACCTTC. It translates to CASSSRPGTGGYGYTF. Drawing the rest from reference TRBV9 and TRBJ1-2, the complete variable domain is DSGVTQTPKHLITATGQRVTLRCSPRSGDLSVYWYQQSLDQGLQFLIQYYNGEERAKGNILERFSAQQFPDLHSELNLSSLELGDSALYFCASSSRPGTGGYGYTFGSGTRLTVV.

The V gene is TRBV2, the J gene TRBJ1-4, with D maybe TRBD1 (5 bases). The germline V and J ends were trimmed by 5 bases and 8 bases, with 18 bases remaining between them. Germline assignment: CDR1 SNHLY and CDR2 FYNNEI. CDR3 length: 15 amino acids. The CDR3 loop is CASSLEDIRGEKLFF. The CDR3 nucleotides read TGTGCCAGCAGTCTCGAGGACATCCGGGGGGAAAAACTGTTTTTT.

V gene TRBV28 combines with J gene TRBJ2-1, with 13 bases that match TRBD2. V was clipped by 6 bases and J by 0 bases; unmatched bases: 5. The CDR3 runs to 17 residues. CDR1 is MDHEN, CDR2 SYDVKM, per germline. CDR3: CASRGLAGLSSYNEQFF. The CDR3 DNA is TGTGCCAGCAGGGGACTAGCGGGGCTGAGCTCCTACAATGAGCAGTTCTTC.

CDR3 sequence reads: CASSFRPRTEAFF. Here the CDR3 DNA reads TGTGCCAGCAGTTTCAGACCTCGGACTGAAGCTTTCTTT. J is TRBJ1-1 and V is TRBV12-3 or TRBV12-4, with D hard to call. The CDR3 covers 13 residues. The ends were cut back, 3 bases at V and 5 bases at J, with 10 bases in the middle.